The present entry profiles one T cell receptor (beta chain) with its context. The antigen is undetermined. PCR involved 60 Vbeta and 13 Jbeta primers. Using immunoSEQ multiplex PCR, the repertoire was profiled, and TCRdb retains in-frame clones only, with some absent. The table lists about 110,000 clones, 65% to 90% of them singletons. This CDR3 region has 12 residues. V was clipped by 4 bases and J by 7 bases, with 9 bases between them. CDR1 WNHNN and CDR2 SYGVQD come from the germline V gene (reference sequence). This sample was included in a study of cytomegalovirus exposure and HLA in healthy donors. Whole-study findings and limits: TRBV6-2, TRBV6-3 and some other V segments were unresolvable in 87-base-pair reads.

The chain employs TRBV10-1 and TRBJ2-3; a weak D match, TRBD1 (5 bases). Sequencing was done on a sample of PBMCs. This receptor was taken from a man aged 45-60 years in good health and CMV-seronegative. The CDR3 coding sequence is TGCGCCAGCAGTGCCGACAGCAATACGCAGTATTTT. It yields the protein CASSADSNTQYF.